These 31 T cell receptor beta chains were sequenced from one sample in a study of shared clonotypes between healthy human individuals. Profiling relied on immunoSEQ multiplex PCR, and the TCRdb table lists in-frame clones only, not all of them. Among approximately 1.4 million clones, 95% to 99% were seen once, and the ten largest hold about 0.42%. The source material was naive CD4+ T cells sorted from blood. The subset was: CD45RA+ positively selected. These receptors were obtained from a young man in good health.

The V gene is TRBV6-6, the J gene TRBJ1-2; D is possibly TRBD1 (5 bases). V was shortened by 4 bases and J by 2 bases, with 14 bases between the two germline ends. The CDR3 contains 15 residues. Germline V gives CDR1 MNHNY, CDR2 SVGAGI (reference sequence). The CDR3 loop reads CASSSRQWENYGYTF. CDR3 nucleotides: TGTGCCAGCAGTTCCAGACAGTGGGAAAACTATGGCTACACCTTC.

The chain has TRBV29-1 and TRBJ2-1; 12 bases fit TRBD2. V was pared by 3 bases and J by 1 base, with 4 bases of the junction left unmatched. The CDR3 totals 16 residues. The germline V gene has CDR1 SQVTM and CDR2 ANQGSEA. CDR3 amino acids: CSVDPTSGSSYNEQFF. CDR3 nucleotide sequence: TGCAGCGTTGACCCGACTAGCGGGAGTTCCTACAATGAGCAGTTCTTC.

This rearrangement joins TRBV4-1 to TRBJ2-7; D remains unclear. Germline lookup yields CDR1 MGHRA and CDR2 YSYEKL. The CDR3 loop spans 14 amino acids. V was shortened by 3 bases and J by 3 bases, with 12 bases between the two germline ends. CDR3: CASSHGRKNYEQYF. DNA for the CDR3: TGCGCCAGCAGCCACGGCAGGAAGAACTACGAGCAGTACTTC.

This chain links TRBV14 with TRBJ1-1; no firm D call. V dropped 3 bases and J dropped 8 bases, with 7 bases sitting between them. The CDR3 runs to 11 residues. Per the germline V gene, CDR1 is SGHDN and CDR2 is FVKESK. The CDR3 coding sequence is TGTGCCAGCAGCCATGGTCCAGAAGCTTTCTTT. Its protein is CASSHGPEAFF.

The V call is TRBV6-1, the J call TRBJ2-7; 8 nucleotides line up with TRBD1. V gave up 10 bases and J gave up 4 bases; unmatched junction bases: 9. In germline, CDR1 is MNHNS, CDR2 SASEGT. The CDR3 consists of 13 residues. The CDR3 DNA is TGTGCCACCAGCCGTGGACAGGGATACGAGCAGTACTTC. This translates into CATSRGQGYEQYF.

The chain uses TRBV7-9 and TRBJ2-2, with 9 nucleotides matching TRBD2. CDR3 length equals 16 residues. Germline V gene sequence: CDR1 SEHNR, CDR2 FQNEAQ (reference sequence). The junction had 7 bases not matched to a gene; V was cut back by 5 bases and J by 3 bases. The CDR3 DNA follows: TGTGCCAGCAGCCCCAGCCTAGCGGGATACACCGGGGAGCTGTTTTTT. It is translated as CASSPSLAGYTGELFF.

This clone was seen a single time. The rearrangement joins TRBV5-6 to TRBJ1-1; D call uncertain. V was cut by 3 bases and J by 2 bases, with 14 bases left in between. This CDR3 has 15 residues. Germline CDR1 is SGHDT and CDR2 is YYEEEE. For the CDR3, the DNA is TGTGCCAGCAGCTCAGCAGGCCGGGGTAACACTGAAGCTTTCTTT. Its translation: CASSSAGRGNTEAFF.

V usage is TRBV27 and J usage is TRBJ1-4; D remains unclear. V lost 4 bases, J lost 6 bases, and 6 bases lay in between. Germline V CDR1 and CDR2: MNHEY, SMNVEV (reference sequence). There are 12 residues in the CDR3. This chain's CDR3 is CASSSGHEKLFF. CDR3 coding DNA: TGTGCCAGCAGTTCGGGCCATGAAAAACTGTTTTTT. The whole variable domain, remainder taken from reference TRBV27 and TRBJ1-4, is EAQVTQNPRYLITVTGKKLTVTCSQNMNHEYMSWYRQDPGLGLRQIYYSMNVEVTDKGDVPEGYKVSRKEKRNFPLILESPSPNQTSLYFCASSSGHEKLFFGSGTQLSVL.

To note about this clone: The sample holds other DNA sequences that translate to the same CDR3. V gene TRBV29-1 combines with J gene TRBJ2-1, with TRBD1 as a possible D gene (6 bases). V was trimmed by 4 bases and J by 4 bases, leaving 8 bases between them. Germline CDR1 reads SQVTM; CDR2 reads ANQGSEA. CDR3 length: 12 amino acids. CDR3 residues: CSVGQGYNEQFF. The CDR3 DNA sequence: TGCAGCGTTGGCCAGGGGTACAATGAGCAGTTCTTC.

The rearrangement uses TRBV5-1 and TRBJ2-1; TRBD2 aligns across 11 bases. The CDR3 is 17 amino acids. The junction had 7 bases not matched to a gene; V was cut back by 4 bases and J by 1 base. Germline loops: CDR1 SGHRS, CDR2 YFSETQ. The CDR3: CASSNRLAGQSYNEQFF. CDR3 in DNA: TGCGCCAGCAGCAATAGACTAGCGGGACAATCCTACAATGAGCAGTTCTTC.

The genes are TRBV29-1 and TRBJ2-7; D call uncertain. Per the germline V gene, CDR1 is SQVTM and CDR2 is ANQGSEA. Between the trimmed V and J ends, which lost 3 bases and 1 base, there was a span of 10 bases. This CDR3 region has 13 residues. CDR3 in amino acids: CSVDVSGSYEQYF. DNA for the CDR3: TGCAGCGTTGACGTCAGTGGGTCCTACGAGCAGTACTTC.

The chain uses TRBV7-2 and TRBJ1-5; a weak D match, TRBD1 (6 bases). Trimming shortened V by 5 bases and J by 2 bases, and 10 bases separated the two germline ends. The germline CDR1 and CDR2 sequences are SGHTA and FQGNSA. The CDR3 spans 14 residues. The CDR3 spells CASSARTGNQPQHF. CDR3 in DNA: TGTGCCAGCAGCGCCCGGACAGGCAATCAGCCCCAGCATTTT. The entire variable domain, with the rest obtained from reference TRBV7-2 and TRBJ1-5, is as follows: GAGVSQSPSNKVTEKGKDVELRCDPISGHTALYWYRQSLGQGLEFLIYFQGNSAPDKSGLPSDRFSAERTGGSVSTLTIQRTQQEDSAVYLCASSARTGNQPQHFGDGTRLSIL.

As DNA, the CDR3 is TGCAGCGTTGAGGGACAGGTTAACTATGGCTACACCTTC. It yields the protein CSVEGQVNYGYTF. The V and J genes are TRBV29-1 and TRBJ1-2; 8 nucleotides agree with TRBD1. The CDR3 is 13 amino acids. The V gene end was trimmed by 3 bases and the J gene end by 1 base; junction bases not matched to a gene: 1. The germline V gene encodes CDR1 SQVTM and CDR2 ANQGSEA. Variable domain in full (rest from reference TRBV29-1 and TRBJ1-2): SAVISQKPSRDICQRGTSLTIQCQVDSQVTMMFWYRQQPGQSLTLIATANQGSEATYESGFVIDKFPISRPNLTFSTLTVSNMSPEDSSIYLCSVEGQVNYGYTFGSGTRLTVV.

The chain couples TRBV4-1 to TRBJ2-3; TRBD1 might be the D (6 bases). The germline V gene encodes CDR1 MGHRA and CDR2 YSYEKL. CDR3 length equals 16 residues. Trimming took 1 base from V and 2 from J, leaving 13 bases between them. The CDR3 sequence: CASSQGPDRITDTQYF. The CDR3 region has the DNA TGCGCCAGCAGCCAAGGACCCGACAGGATCACAGATACGCAGTATTTT.

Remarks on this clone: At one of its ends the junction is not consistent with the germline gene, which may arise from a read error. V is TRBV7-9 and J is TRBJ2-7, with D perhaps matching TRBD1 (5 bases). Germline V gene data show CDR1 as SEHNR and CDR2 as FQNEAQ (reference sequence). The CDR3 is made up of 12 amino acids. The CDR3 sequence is CASSARTTSASF. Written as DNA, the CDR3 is TGTGCCAGCAGCGCAAGGACAACCTCCGCGAGCTTC. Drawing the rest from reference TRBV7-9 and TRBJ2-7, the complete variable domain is DTGVSQNPRHKITKRGQNVTFRCDPISEHNRLYWYRQTLGQGPEFLTYFQNEAQLEKSRLLSDRFSAERPKGSFSTLEIQRTEQGDSAMYLCASSARTTSASFGPGTRLTVT.

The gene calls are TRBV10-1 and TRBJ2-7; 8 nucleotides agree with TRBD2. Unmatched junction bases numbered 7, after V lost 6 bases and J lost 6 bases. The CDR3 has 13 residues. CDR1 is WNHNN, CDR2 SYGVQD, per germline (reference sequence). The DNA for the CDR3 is TGCGCCAGCAGCCCCCGACTAGCGACCGAGCAGTACTTC. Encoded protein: CASSPRLATEQYF.

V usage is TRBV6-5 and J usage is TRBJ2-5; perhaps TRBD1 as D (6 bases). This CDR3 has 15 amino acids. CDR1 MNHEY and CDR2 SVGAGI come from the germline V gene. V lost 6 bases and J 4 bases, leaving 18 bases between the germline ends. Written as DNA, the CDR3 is TGTGCCAGCAGCTTCAGGGGTCCCGGTGGAGAGACCCAGTACTTC. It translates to CASSFRGPGGETQYF.

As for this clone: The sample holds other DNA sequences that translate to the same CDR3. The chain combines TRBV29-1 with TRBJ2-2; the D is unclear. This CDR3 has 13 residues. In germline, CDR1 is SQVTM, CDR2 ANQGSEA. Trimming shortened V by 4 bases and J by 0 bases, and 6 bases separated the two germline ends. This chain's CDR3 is CSVGHTNTGELFF. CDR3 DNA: TGCAGCGTTGGCCACACGAACACCGGGGAGCTGTTTTTT.

The CDR3 sequence: CASSLYSYEQYF. The CDR3 nucleotides are TGTGCCAGCAGCCTGTATTCCTACGAGCAGTACTTC. This chain links TRBV6-6 with TRBJ2-7; no firm D call. V was cut by 6 bases and J by 1 base, with 7 bases left in between. The CDR3 contains 12 residues. Germline V CDR1 and CDR2: MNHNY, SVGAGI (reference sequence).

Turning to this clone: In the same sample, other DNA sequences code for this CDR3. The CDR3 DNA sequence: TGTGCCAGCTCACCACCGGGGTTTAGCACAGATACGCAGTATTTT. Protein: CASSPPGFSTDTQYF. This chain joins TRBV18 and TRBJ2-3; the D is unclear. The length of the CDR3 is 15 residues. Germline values: CDR1 KGHSH, CDR2 LQKENI. V was pared by 0 bases and J by 0 bases, with 7 bases between.

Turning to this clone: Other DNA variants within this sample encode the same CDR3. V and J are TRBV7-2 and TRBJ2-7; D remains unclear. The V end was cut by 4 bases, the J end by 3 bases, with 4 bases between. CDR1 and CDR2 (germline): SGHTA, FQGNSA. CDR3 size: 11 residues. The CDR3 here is CASSSIYEQYF. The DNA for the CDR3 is TGTGCCAGCAGCTCCATCTACGAGCAGTACTTC.

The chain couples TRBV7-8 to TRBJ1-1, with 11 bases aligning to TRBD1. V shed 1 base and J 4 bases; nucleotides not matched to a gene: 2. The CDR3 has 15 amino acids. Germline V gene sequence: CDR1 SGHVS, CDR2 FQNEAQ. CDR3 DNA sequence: TGTGCCAGCAGCTTAGGCGGGACAGGGGGCACTGAAGCTTTCTTT. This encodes CASSLGGTGGTEAFF.

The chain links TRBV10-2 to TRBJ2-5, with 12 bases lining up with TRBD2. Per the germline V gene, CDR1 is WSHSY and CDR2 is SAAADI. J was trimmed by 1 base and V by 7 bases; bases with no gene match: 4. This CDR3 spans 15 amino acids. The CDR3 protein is CASTGTSGSQETQYF. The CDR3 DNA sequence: TGCGCCAGCACCGGGACTAGCGGGTCCCAAGAGACCCAGTACTTC.

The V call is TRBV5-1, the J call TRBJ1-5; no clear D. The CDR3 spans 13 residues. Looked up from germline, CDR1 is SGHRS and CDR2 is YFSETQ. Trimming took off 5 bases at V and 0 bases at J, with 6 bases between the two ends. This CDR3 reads CASRRDSNQPQHF. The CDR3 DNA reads TGCGCCAGCAGGAGGGATAGCAATCAGCCCCAGCATTTT.

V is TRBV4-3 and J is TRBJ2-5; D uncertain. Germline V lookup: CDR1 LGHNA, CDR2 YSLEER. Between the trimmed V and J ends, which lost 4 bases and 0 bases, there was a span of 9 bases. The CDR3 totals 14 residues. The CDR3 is CASSPSIYQETQYF. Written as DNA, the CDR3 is TGCGCCAGCAGCCCATCGATATACCAAGAGACCCAGTACTTC.

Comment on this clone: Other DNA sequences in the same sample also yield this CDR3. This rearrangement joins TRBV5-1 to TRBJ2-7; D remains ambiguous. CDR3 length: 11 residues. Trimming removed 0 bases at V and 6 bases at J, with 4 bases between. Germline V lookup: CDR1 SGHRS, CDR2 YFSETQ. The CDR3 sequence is CASSLEGEQYF. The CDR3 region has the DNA TGCGCCAGCAGCTTGGAGGGCGAGCAGTACTTC.

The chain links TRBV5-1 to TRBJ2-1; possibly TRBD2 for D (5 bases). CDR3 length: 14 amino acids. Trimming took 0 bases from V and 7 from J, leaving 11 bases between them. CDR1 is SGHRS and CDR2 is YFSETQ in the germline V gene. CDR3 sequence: CASSLVRDSNEQFF. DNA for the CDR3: TGCGCCAGCAGCTTGGTACGGGATTCAAATGAGCAGTTCTTC.

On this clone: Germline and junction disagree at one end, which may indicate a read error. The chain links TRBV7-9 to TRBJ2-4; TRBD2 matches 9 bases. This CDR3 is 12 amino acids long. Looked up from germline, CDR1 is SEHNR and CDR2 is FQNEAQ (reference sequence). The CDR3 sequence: CASSLDSSGGFF. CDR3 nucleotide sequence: TGTGCCAGCAGCTTAGACTCGAGCGGGGGGTTCTTC.

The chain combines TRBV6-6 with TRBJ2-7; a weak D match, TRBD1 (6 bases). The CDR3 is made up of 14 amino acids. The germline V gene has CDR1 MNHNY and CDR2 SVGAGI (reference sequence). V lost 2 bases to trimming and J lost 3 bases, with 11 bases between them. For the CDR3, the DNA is TGTGCCAGCAGTTACACACAACAGGGCTACGAGCAGTACTTC. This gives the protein CASSYTQQGYEQYF.

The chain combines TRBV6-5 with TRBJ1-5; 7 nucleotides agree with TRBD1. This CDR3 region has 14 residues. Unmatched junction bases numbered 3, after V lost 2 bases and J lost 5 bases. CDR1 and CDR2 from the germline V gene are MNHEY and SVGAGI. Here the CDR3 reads CASSYVTGDQPQHF. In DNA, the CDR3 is TGTGCCAGCAGTTACGTAACAGGGGATCAGCCCCAGCATTTT.

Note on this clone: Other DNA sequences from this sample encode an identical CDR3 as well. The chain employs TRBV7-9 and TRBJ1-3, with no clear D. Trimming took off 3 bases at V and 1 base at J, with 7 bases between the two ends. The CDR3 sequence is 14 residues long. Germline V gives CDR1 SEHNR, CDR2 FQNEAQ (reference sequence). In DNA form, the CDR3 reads TGTGCCAGCAGCTTGGTATCATCTGGAAACACCATATATTTT. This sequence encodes CASSLVSSGNTIYF.